This T cell receptor (beta chain) was observed in a study of cytomegalovirus exposure and HLA in healthy donors. The study, taken as a whole, reports: Analysis was carried out at a later point, and it linked a missense DCLRE1C variant to TCR beta V- and J-gene trimming.

Looked up from germline, CDR1 is SGHTA and CDR2 is FQGTGA. V was trimmed by 0 bases and J by 0 bases, leaving 6 bases between them. This CDR3 has 15 residues. Comments on this clone: Its antigen is undetermined. Other nucleotide sequences in the sample specify the same CDR3.

The PCR used 60 Vbeta and 13 Jbeta primers. Original processing methods: Per a later analysis, the number of unique TCR beta chains was some 80 million, of which about 10 million were shared. TCRdb keeps only in-frame clones here, not all; method: immunoSEQ multiplex PCR. D and trimming come from the DNA, and the V and J calls and clone size come from that table. The sample lists 280,000 or so clones; over 85% were seen once. Samples came from healthy bone marrow donors. Sequencing was carried out using PBMCs. The source is a woman aged 18-29 years in good health and CMV-seronegative. The chain combines TRBV7-3 with TRBJ2-1; tentatively, D is TRBD2 (5 bases). This CDR3 is CASSLTGSSYNEQFF. The CDR3 DNA is TGTGCCAGCAGCTTAACAGGGAGCTCCTACAATGAGCAGTTCTTC.